This T cell receptor beta chain was recovered during a study of T cell responses to AZD1222 COVID-19 vaccine. Germline CDR1 and CDR2: MNHEY and SVGAGI. V lost 10 bases to trimming and J lost 0 bases, with 10 bases between them. CDR3 length equals 12 residues. Study findings and constraints: Spike-specific TCR repertoires showed rising breadth and depth after two AZD1222 doses. Targets within unmutated variant regions were reportedly found for nearly half of spike-specific TCRs.

As regards this clone: Its antigen is unidentified.

Sequenced by immunoSEQ multiplex PCR; TCRdb stores in-frame clones only, minus some. Altogether tens of thousands of clones are present, about nine tenths being singletons, with the ten largest covering 3.3%. The sequences come from peripheral blood, collected 28 days after the second AZD1222 dose. This clonotype originated in an adult who received the AZD1222 COVID-19 vaccine. The chain is built from TRBV6-5 and TRBJ2-7; tentative D call: TRBD2 (5 bases). The CDR3 spells CAIGRDSYEQYF. The CDR3 DNA is TGTGCCATTGGACGGGACTCCTACGAGCAGTACTTC.